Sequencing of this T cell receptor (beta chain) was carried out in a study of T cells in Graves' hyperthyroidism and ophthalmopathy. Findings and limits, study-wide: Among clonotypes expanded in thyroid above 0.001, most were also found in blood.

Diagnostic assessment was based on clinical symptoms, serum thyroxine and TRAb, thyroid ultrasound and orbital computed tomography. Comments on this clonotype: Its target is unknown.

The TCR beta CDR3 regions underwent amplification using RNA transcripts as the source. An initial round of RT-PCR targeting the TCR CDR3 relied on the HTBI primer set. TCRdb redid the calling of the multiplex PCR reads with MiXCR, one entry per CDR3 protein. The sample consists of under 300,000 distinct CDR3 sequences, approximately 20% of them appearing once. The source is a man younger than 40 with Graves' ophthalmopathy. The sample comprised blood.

The CDR3 coding sequence is TGTGCCACCTCAATCGGGGGGAGAATCTCCTACGAGCAGTACTTC. Its protein product is CATSIGGRISYEQYF. The chain employs TRBV15 and TRBJ2-7, with 7 bases lining up with TRBD2. The trim removed 8 bases at V and 0 bases at J, leaving 10 bases unmatched. This CDR3 comprises 15 residues. Per the germline V gene, CDR1 is LNHNV and CDR2 is YYDKDF (reference sequence).